This T cell receptor (beta chain) was recovered during a study of preoperative IRX-2 immunotherapy in early breast cancer. TCRdb keeps only in-frame clones here, not all; method: immunoSEQ multiplex PCR. The sample yields approximately 100,000 clones, roughly 85% seen once. The CDR3 contains 16 residues. Per the germline V gene, CDR1 is MNHGY and CDR2 is SAAAGT. With 5 bases removed from V and 6 bases from J, the gap between germline ends came to 22 bases. Treatment of the sample: preoperative locoregional IRX-2 cytokine immunotherapy. Patients received preoperative, locoregional IRX-2 cytokine immunotherapy in a phase Ib study.

The gene calls are TRBV6-8 and TRBJ1-2; tentatively, D is TRBD1 (6 bases). The TCR sequence derives from a human donor with breast cancer. The source was tumor tissue, collected after IRX-2 immunotherapy. This CDR3 reads CASSEMGAVRDDGYTF. The DNA of the CDR3 is TGTGCCAGCAGTGAGATGGGGGCCGTTAGGGATGATGGCTACACCTTC.